This T cell receptor (beta chain) was documented in a study of T-cell memory formation after mild COVID-19. Whole-study findings and limits: That cross-reactive memory joined was suggested by some responding clones appearing in pre-infection memory. Day 15 to 85 contracting clones showed balanced CD4/CD8; later expanders leaned CD4+. A second wave of clones peaked on day 37, and their SARS-CoV-2 specificity went unconfirmed.

Between the trimmed V and J ends, which lost 3 bases and 5 bases, there was a span of 13 bases. The V gene's germline CDR1 is DFQATT and CDR2 SNEGSKA (reference sequence). The CDR3 totals 13 residues. Ten or more counts support this clonotype. Its antigen is not known. TCRdb called the 5' RACE reads again in MiXCR, with one record for every CDR3 protein. Here the sample spans 200,000 to 250,000 distinct CDR3 sequences, about 10% being singletons. The chain links TRBV20-1 to TRBJ2-5; D not resolved. The TCR originated in a man aged 18-30 years who had mild COVID-19 (a few samples of this study predate the infection). Cell type and time point are not known. Sequencing was carried out using PBMCs or a T cell subset sorted from them (not recorded which). CDR3 protein: CSASPGLGETQYF. The CDR3 coding sequence is TGCAGTGCTAGTCCTGGGTTAGGGGAGACCCAGTACTTC.